The sequence of this T cell receptor beta chain was determined in a study of cytomegalovirus exposure and HLA in healthy donors. Study findings and constraints: Apart from CMV serostatus, no immune exposure information was available.

Details on this clone: The antigen is unknown.

The germline V gene encodes CDR1 LNHNV and CDR2 YYDKDF (reference sequence). CDR3 length equals 18 residues. J gave up 2 bases and V 0 bases, and 7 bases lay outside the gene matches. 13 Jbeta primers and 60 Vbeta primers were used for the PCR. Profiled with immunoSEQ multiplex PCR; TCRdb holds only in-frame clones, not every one. The data show more than 200,000 clones, with 65% to 90% seen just once and 1.4% held by the top ten. This rearrangement joins TRBV15 to TRBJ2-5, with TRBD2 matching over 12 bases. The sample comprised PBMCs. This TCR was sampled from a girl aged 10-17 years in good health and CMV-seronegative. This CDR3 reads CATSRDSASGRVQETQYF. CDR3 in DNA: TGTGCCACCAGCAGAGATTCGGCTAGCGGGAGGGTACAAGAGACCCAGTACTTC.